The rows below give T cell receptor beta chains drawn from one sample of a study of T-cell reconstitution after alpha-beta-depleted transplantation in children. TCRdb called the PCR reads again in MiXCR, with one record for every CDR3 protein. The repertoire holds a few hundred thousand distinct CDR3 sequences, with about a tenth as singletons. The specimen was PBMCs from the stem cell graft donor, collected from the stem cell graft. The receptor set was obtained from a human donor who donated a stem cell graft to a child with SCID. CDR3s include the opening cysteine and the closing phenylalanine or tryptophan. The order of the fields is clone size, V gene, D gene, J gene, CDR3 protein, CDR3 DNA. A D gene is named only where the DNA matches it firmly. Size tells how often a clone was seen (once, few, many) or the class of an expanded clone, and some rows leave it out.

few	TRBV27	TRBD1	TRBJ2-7	CASSLDRAPIYEQYF	TGTGCCAGCAGTTTGGACAGGGCCCCTATCTACGAGCAGTACTTC
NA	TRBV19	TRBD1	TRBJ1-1	CASSGAGGRTEAFF	TGTGCCAGTAGTGGGGCAGGGGGGCGAACTGAAGCTTTCTTT
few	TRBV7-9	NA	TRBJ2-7	CASSSPDLGGYEQYF	TGTGCCAGCAGCTCCCCGGACCTCGGGGGCTACGAGCAGTACTTC
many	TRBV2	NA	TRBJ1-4	CASIYPGANEKLFF	TGTGCCAGCATCTACCCCGGGGCTAATGAAAAACTGTTTTTT
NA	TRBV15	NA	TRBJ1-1	CATSSMDSYTEAFF	TGTGCCACCAGCAGCATGGACAGCTACACTGAAGCTTTCTTT
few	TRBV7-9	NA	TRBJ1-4	CASSLETDNEKLFF	TGTGCCAGCAGCTTAGAGACCGATAATGAAAAACTGTTTTTT
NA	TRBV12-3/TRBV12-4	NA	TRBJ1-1	CASSPTMNTEAFF	TGTGCCAGCAGCCCCACCATGAACACTGAAGCTTTCTTT
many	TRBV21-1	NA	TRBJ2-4	CASSASWGAKNIQYF	TGTGCCAGCAGCGCTTCGTGGGGAGCCAAAAACATTCAGTACTTC
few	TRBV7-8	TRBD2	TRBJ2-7	CASSLEASGGSYEQYF	TGTGCCAGCAGCTTAGAGGCTAGCGGGGGGTCCTACGAGCAGTACTTC
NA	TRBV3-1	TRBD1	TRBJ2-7	CASSQVETGAYEQYF	TGTGCCAGCAGCCAAGTCGAGACAGGGGCCTACGAGCAGTACTTC
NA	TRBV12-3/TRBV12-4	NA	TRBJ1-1	CASRADSKPSPLVF	TGTGCCAGCAGAGCTGACAGTAAGCCGTCCCCGCTAGTTTTT
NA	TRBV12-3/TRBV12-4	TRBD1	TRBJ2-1	CASAQTGGDYNEQFF	TGTGCCAGCGCCCAGACAGGGGGGGACTACAATGAGCAGTTCTTC
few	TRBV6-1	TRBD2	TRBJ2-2	CASSLSGGRGELFF	TGTGCCAGCAGTCTTAGCGGGGGGAGGGGGGAGCTGTTTTTT
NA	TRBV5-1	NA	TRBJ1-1	CASSFVNTEAFF	TGCGCCAGCAGCTTTGTGAACACTGAAGCTTTCTTT
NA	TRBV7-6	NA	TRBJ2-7	CASSLDVGKTYEQYF	TGTGCCAGCAGCTTAGATGTGGGGAAAACCTACGAGCAGTACTTC
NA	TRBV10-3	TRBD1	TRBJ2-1	CAISNGQAPYNEQFF	TGTGCCATCAGTAACGGACAGGCTCCCTACAATGAGCAGTTCTTC
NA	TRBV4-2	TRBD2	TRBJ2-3	CASSQDAGGGTDTQYF	TGTGCCAGCAGCCAAGATGCGGGGGGGGGCACAGATACGCAGTATTTT
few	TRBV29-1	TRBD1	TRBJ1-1	CSVPGQLNTEAFF	TGCAGCGTTCCGGGACAGTTGAACACTGAAGCTTTCTTT
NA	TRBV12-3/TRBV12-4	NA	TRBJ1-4	CASSLSLGTNEKLFF	TGTGCCAGCAGTTTATCGTTGGGAACTAATGAAAAACTGTTTTTT
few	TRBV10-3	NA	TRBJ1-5	CAISESAGNNQPQHF	TGTGCCATCAGTGAGTCGGCAGGGAACAATCAGCCCCAGCATTTT
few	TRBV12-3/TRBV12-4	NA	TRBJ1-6	CASRFTRNSPLHF	TGTGCCAGCAGATTTACAAGGAATTCACCCCTCCACTTT
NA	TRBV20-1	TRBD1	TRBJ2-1	CSARTGLDEQFF	TGCAGTGCTAGGACAGGGTTGGATGAGCAGTTCTTC
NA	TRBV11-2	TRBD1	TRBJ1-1	CASSSPTGETEAFF	TGTGCCAGCAGCTCCCCGACAGGGGAAACTGAAGCTTTCTTT
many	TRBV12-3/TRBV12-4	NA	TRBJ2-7	CASSLGSGEQYF	TGTGCCAGCAGTTTGGGGTCAGGGGAGCAGTACTTC
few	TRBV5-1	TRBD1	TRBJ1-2	CASSFDDDRDYYGYTF	TGCGCCAGCAGCTTTGATGATGACAGGGATTACTATGGCTACACCTTC
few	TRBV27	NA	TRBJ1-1	CASSFQKLNTEAFF	TGTGCCAGCAGTTTCCAGAAATTGAACACTGAAGCTTTCTTT
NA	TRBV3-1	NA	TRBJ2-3	CATSQEVTWTDTQYF	TGTGCCACCAGCCAAGAGGTGACATGGACAGATACGCAGTATTTT
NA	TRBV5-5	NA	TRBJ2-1	CASSFGPWNEQFF	TGTGCCAGCAGCTTCGGTCCGTGGAATGAGCAGTTCTTC
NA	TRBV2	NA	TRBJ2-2	CASKVGGATGELFF	TGTGCCAGCAAGGTGGGAGGAGCCACCGGGGAGCTGTTTTTT
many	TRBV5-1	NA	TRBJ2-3	CASSLRTGTDTQYF	TGTGCCAGCAGCCTCCGGACAGGCACAGATACGCAGTATTTT
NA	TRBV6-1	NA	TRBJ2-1	CASGLLPSSSYNEQFF	TGTGCCAGTGGTCTGTTGCCATCGAGCTCCTACAATGAGCAGTTCTTC
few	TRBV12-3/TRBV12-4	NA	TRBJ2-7	CASSLYAAEQYF	TGTGCCAGCAGTTTATACGCGGCAGAGCAGTACTTC
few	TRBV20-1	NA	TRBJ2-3	CSARDYGADTQYF	TGCAGTGCTAGAGATTATGGGGCAGATACGCAGTATTTT
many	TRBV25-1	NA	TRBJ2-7	CASRVFGEQYF	TGTGCCAGCAGAGTGTTTGGGGAGCAGTACTTC
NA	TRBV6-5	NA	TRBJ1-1	CASSYIGGSATEAFF	TGTGCCAGCAGTTATATCGGGGGCTCGGCCACTGAAGCTTTCTTT
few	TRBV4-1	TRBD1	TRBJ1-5	CASSQGAGGGSNQPQHF	TGCGCCAGCAGCCAAGGGGCAGGGGGTGGGAGCAATCAGCCCCAGCATTTT
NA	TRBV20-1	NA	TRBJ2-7	CSARDLRTVAYEQYF	TGCAGTGCTAGAGATCTCAGGACGGTAGCCTACGAGCAGTACTTC
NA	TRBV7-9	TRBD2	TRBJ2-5	CASSLLGGETQYF	TGTGCCAGCAGCTTATTGGGAGGGGAGACCCAGTACTTC
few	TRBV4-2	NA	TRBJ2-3	CASSLGGQLADTQYF	TGTGCCAGCAGCCTCGGGGGACAGCTTGCAGATACGCAGTATTTT
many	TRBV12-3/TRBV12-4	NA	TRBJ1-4	CASSFGGWDEKLFF	TGTGCCAGCAGTTTTGGGGGATGGGATGAAAAACTGTTTTTT
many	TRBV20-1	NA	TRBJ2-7	CSANRNSGSYEQYF	TGCAGTGCTAACCGAAATAGCGGCAGCTACGAGCAGTACTTC
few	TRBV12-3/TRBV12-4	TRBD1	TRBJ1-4	CASRTGTGREKLFF	TGTGCCAGCAGGACCGGGACAGGGCGTGAAAAACTGTTTTTT
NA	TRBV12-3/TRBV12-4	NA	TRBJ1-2	CASSPNMVVNGYTF	TGTGCCAGCAGCCCCAATATGGTAGTTAATGGCTACACCTTC
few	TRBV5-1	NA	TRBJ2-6	CASSLRALSGANVLTF	TGCGCCAGCAGCCTACGAGCCCTCTCTGGGGCCAACGTCCTGACTTTC
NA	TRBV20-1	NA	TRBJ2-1	CSATKLGRSSYNEQFF	TGCAGTGCTACCAAGCTCGGTCGAAGCTCCTACAATGAGCAGTTCTTC